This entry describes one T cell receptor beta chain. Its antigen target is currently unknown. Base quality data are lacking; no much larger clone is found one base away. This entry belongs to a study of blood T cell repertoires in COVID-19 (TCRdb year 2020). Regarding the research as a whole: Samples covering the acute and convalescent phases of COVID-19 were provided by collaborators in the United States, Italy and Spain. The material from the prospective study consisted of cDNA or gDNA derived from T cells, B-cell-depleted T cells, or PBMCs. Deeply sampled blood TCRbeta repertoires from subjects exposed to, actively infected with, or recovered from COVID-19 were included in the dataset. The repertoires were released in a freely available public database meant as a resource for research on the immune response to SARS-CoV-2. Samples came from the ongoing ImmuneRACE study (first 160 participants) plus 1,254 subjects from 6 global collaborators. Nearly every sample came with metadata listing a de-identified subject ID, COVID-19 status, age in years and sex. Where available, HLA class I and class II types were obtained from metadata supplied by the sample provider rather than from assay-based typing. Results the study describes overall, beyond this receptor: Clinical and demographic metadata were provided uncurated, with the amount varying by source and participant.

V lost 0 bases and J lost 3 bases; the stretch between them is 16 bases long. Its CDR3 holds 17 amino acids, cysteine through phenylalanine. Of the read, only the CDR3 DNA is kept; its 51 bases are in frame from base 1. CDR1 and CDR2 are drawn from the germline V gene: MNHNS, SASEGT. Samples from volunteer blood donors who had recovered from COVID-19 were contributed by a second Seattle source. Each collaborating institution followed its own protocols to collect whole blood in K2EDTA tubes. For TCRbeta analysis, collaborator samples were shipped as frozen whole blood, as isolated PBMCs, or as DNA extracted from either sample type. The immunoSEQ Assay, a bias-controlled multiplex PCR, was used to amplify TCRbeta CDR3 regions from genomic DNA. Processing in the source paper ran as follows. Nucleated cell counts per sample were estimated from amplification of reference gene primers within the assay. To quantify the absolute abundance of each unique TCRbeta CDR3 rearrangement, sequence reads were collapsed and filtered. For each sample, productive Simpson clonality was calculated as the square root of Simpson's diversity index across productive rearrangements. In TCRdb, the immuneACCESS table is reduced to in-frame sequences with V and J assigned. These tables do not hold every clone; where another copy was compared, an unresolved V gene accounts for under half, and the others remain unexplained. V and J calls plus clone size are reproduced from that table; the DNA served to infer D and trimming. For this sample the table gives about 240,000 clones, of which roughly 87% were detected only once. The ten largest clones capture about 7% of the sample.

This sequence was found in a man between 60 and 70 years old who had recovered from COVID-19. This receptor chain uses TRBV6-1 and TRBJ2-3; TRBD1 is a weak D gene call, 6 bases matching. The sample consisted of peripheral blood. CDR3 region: CASSEASGEGWTDTQYF. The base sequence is TGTGCCAGCAGTGAAGCATCAGGGGAAGGGTGGACAGATACGCAGTATTTT.